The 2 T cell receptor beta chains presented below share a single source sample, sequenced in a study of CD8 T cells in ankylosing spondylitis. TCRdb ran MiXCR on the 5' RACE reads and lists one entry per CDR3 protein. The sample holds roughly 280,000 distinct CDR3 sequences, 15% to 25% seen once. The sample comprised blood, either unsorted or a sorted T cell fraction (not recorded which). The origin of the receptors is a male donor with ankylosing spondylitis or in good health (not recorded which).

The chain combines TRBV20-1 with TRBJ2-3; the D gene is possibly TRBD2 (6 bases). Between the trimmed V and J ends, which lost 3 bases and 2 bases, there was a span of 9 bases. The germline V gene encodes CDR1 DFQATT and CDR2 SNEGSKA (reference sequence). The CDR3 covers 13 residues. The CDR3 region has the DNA TGCAGTGCTAGCCTACTAGCCACAGATACGCAGTATTTT. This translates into CSASLLATDTQYF.

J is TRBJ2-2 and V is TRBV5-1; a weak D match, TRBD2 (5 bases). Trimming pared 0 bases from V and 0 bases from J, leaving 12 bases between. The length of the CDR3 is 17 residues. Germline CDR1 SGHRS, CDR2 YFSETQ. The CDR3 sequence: CASSLAFIGANTGELFF. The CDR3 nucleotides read TGCGCCAGCAGCTTGGCCTTTATCGGGGCGAACACCGGGGAGCTGTTTTTT.